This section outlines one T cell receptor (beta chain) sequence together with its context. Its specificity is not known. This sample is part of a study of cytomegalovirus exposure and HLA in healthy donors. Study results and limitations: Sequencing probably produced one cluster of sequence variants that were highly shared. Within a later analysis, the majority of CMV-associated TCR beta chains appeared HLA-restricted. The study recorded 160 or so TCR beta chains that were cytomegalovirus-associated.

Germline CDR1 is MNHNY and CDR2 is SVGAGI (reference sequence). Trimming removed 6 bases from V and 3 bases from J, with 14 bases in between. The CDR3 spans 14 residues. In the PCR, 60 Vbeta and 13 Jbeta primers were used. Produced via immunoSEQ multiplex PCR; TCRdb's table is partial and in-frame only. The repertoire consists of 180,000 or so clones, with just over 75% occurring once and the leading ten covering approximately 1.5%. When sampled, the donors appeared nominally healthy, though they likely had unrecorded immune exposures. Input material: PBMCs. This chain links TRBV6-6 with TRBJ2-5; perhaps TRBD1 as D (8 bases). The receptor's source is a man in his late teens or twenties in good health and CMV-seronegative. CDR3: CASSQQGGEETQYF. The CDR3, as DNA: TGTGCCAGCAGCCAACAGGGGGGGGAAGAGACCCAGTACTTC.